The T cell receptor (beta chain) under discussion was sequenced for a study of T cells in Graves' hyperthyroidism and ophthalmopathy. Study-level background: Peripheral blood sampling occurred at initial diagnosis, before any treatment. Overall study results and limits: Also found in blood were most expanded thyroid clonotypes above 0.001.

Trimming pared 1 base from V and 1 base from J, leaving 6 bases between. Germline CDR1 reads SGHRS; CDR2 reads YFSETQ. CDR3 size: 15 residues. Amplified regions were TCR beta CDR3 sequences from RNA transcripts. In the first-round RT-PCR of the TCR CDR3, the HTBI primer set was used. TCRdb independently ran MiXCR on the multiplex PCR reads; one entry per CDR3 protein. The sample carries fewer than 600,000 distinct CDR3 sequences, around 15% recorded once. Hyperthyroidism of Graves' type that showed no ophthalmopathy progression within 18 months was stable. This clonotype was counted once. The antigen is not known.

Source material: blood. The sequence was collected from a woman aged 35 to 49 with Graves' hyperthyroidism. This sequence joins TRBV5-1 and TRBJ2-6; D is unresolved. The CDR3 reads CASSLQVSGANVLTF. The CDR3 DNA sequence: TGCGCCAGCAGCTTGCAGGTTTCTGGGGCCAACGTCCTGACTTTC. The whole variable domain, filled in from reference TRBV5-1 and TRBJ2-6, reads KAGVTQTPRYLIKTRGQQVTLSCSPISGHRSVSWYQQTPGQGLQFLFEYFSETQRNKGNFPGRFSGRQFSNSRSEMNVSTLELGDSALYLCASSLQVSGANVLTFGAGSRLTVL.